The entry below describes one TCR beta chain. Its antigen is still unknown. The data derive from a study of Ad26.COV2.S vaccination and SARS-CoV-2 variants. This CDR3 region has 13 residues. The germline V gene has CDR1 LGHNA and CDR2 YNFKEQ. J was trimmed by 11 bases and V by 0 bases; bases with no gene match: 3. The treatment was: about 20 received Ad26.COV2.S at low or high dose, single or two shots; roughly 5 received placebo; per-sample allocation not given. Vaccine and placebo recipients were sampled on day 63 after the first injection. Whole-study results and caveats: Non-spike TCR breadth did not differ much between vaccine and placebo recipients.

Using immunoSEQ multiplex PCR, the repertoire was profiled, and TCRdb retains in-frame clones only, with some absent. This table holds fewer than 400,000 clones, around 83% found once. The sequencing used peripheral blood, collected in a trial of Ad26.COV2.S vaccine versus placebo. The sequence was collected from a person aged 18-65 years who received the Ad26.COV2.S COVID-19 vaccine or a placebo. The chain uses TRBV4-2 and TRBJ1-2, with TRBD1 matching 10 bases. The CDR3 here is CASSQEWTGGYTF. In DNA form, the CDR3 reads TGTGCCAGCAGCCAAGAATGGACAGGGGGTTACACCTTC.